This T cell receptor beta chain was identified during a study of CD8+ T cells in alopecia areata. Study summary: Patients received oral tofacitinib, 5 to 10 mg twice daily, for moderate-to-severe alopecia areata.

This clone was detected only a few times. Its specificity is unknown. Following RNA extraction, reverse transcription yielded cDNA that acted as the sequencing template. Profiling relied on immunoSEQ multiplex PCR, and the TCRdb table lists in-frame clones only, not all of them. The profile shows about 160,000 clones, over 45% of them singletons. Broader study findings: The study also sequences resident alphabeta T cells of normal skin in scalp samples. Greater clonality was observed in lesional scalp samples, especially alopecia totalis/universalis, versus normal scalp.

Lesional scalp punch biopsies and peripheral blood came from alopecia areata patients. This CDR3 spans 11 amino acids. The germline V and J ends were trimmed by 4 bases and 3 bases, with 7 bases remaining between them. CDR1 is SQVTM and CDR2 is ANQGSEA in the germline V gene. Sequencing was performed on CD4+ T cells sorted from blood. This TCR came from a human donor with alopecia areata. The chain links TRBV29-1 to TRBJ2-7, with D possibly matching TRBD1 (6 bases). For the CDR3, the DNA is TGCAGCGTTGGGACAGACTACGAGCAGTACTTC. Amino acids: CSVGTDYEQYF.